The 23 T cell receptor beta chains presented below share a single source sample, sequenced in a study of liver allograft versus peripheral blood T cells. In the study overall: Recipients' peripheral blood served as the comparator for T cell receptor repertoires in transplanted livers.

In TCRdb, the reads were re-called with MiXCR into one record per CDR3 protein. The table lists under 7,000 distinct CDR3 sequences, approximately 15% of them singletons. These receptors came from a human patient who had a liver transplant. A share of the T cells may be of graft donor origin.

This clonotype ranks as medium-sized (0.01 to 0.1%). V and J are TRBV12-5 and TRBJ1-1, with unresolved D. Looked up from germline, CDR1 is LGHNT and CDR2 is FRNRAP. V was clipped by 3 bases and J by 7 bases, with 9 bases between them. The CDR3 is 12 residues long. The CDR3 sequence: CASGFGRSEAFF. The CDR3 region has the DNA TGTGCTAGTGGTTTCGGACGGAGTGAAGCTTTCTTT.

With respect to this clonotype: A much larger clonotype is one base distant, so this may be a read error. V usage is TRBV6-5 and J usage is TRBJ1-2; TRBD1 agrees at 7 bases. CDR1 MNHEY and CDR2 SVGAGI come from the germline V gene. The length of the CDR3 is 14 residues. Written as DNA, the CDR3 is TGTGCCAGCAGTTATGACAGGATTGTAGGGGGCTACTCCTTC. Amino acid sequence: CASSYDRIVGGYSF.

Relative to its sample, this clonotype is medium-sized. This rearrangement joins TRBV6-1 to TRBJ1-4, with 8 nucleotides matching TRBD1. The V gene's germline CDR1 is MNHNS and CDR2 SASEGT. V shed 5 bases, J shed 4 bases, and the junction held 9 bases outside the gene matches. The CDR3 is 16 residues long. The CDR3 here is CASSYRGSKVNEKLFF. Written as DNA, the CDR3 is TGTGCCAGCAGTTACAGGGGGTCTAAAGTTAATGAAAAACTGTTTTTT.

This clonotype is medium-sized. The V gene is TRBV27, the J gene TRBJ1-2; 7 nucleotides align to TRBD1. Unmatched junction bases numbered 7, after V lost 6 bases and J lost 0 bases. This CDR3 is 15 amino acids long. The germline V gene has CDR1 MNHEY and CDR2 SMNVEV (reference sequence). The CDR3 loop reads CASRPRGRTNYGYTF. The CDR3 DNA sequence: TGTGCCAGCAGGCCAAGGGGGCGTACTAACTATGGCTACACCTTC.

This clonotype was seen a few times. The rearrangement uses TRBV9 and TRBJ2-7, with D perhaps TRBD2 (6 bases). This CDR3 comprises 17 residues. The germline V gene encodes CDR1 SGDLS and CDR2 YYNGEE. V shed 0 bases and J shed 2 bases, with 18 bases lying between them. CDR3 in DNA: TGTGCCAGCAGCGTAGGGATTTCAAGGGACTCAGCCTACGAGCAGTACTTC. As protein: CASSVGISRDSAYEQYF.

The gene calls are TRBV6-5 and TRBJ2-3, with 12 bases that match TRBD1. Germline trimming cut 5 bases from V and 6 bases from J; bases unmatched to any gene: 9. This CDR3 has 16 amino acids. Germline V gene lookup returns CDR1 MNHEY and CDR2 SVGAGI. DNA for the CDR3: TGTGCCAGCAGTGGTTGGGGACAGGGGGCAGGGGATACGCAGTATTTT. Amino acid sequence: CASSGWGQGAGDTQYF.

This clonotype was seen more than once but under ten times. The V and J genes are TRBV30 and TRBJ2-1, with 13 bases fitting TRBD2. After removal of 0 bases from V and 15 bases from J, the junction contained 8 bases not matched to a gene. The CDR3 contains 14 residues. Germline CDR1 reads GTSNPN; CDR2 reads SVGIG (reference sequence). The DNA for the CDR3 is TGTGCCTGGAGTGTACTTACTAGCGGGGGGGCGCGGTTCTTC. It specifies CAWSVLTSGGARFF.

By share, this clonotype ranks as medium-sized (0.01 to 0.1%). The chain employs TRBV19 and TRBJ1-1; D may be TRBD1 (5 bases). V was shortened by 5 bases and J by 1 base, with 14 bases between the two germline ends. The CDR3 loop spans 15 amino acids. Germline CDR1 and CDR2: LNHDA and SQIVND (reference sequence). CDR3 protein: CASSYGAARNTEAFF. The CDR3 DNA is TGTGCCAGTAGTTATGGGGCAGCGAGGAACACTGAAGCTTTCTTT.

This clonotype is medium-sized (0.01 to 0.1%) in the sample. This sequence joins TRBV6-5 and TRBJ1-4; 9 nucleotides align to TRBD1. Germline CDR1 and CDR2: MNHEY and SVGAGI. The J segment lost 6 bases and the V segment lost 7 bases, leaving 6 bases of the junction unmatched. This CDR3 is built from 14 residues. CDR3 coding DNA: TGTGCCAGCAAATGGACAGGGGAGGATGAAAAACTGTTTTTT. This codes for CASKWTGEDEKLFF.

This clonotype turned up a few times. V and J are TRBV7-9 and TRBJ1-3; D not resolved. V gave up 5 bases and J gave up 3 bases, with 11 bases separating them. The CDR3 length is 14 residues. Germline lookup yields CDR1 SEHNR and CDR2 FQNEAQ (reference sequence). In DNA form, the CDR3 reads TGTGCCAGCAGCCACACTTGGCGTGGAAACACCATATATTTT. Protein: CASSHTWRGNTIYF.

Within the sample, this clonotype is medium-sized. V is TRBV28 and J is TRBJ2-7; TRBD1 agrees at 7 bases. Germline V gene lookup returns CDR1 MDHEN and CDR2 SYDVKM. The CDR3 runs to 15 residues. V gave up 5 bases and J gave up 2 bases; unmatched junction bases: 9. The CDR3 reads CASSRLTGFAYEQYF. The CDR3 DNA follows: TGTGCCAGCAGTCGCCTGACAGGGTTTGCCTACGAGCAGTACTTC.

Judged by abundance, this clonotype is medium-sized. The rearrangement joins TRBV7-2 to TRBJ1-1; D gene uncertain. CDR1 and CDR2 (germline): SGHTA, FQGNSA. This CDR3 spans 15 amino acids. With 0 bases removed from V and 5 bases from J, the gap between germline ends came to 13 bases. This CDR3 is CASSLALTGATEAFF. CDR3 bases: TGTGCCAGCAGCTTAGCTTTAACTGGAGCAACTGAAGCTTTCTTT.

This clonotype is medium-sized (0.01 to 0.1%). The chain joins TRBV6-5 to TRBJ1-5, with 9 nucleotides matching TRBD1. Germline CDR1 is MNHEY and CDR2 is SVGAGI. V lost 5 bases to trimming and J lost 2 bases; unmatched junction nucleotides: 7. This CDR3 is 16 amino acids long. The CDR3 region has the DNA TGTGCCAGCAGTCGAATCGGACAGGGGCGCAATCAGCCCCAGCATTTT. It codes for CASSRIGQGRNQPQHF.

Ten or more counts support this clonotype. The CDR3 is CASRKQGSSYNEQFF. The CDR3 DNA is TGTGCCAGCAGAAAACAGGGGAGCTCCTACAATGAGCAGTTCTTC. The V gene is TRBV28, the J gene TRBJ2-1; 7 positions agree with TRBD1. The CDR3 sequence is 15 residues long. Unmatched junction bases numbered 5, after V lost 6 bases and J lost 0 bases. Germline V gene sequence: CDR1 MDHEN, CDR2 SYDVKM.

This clonotype is medium-sized (0.01 to 0.1%) within its sample. The chain employs TRBV18 and TRBJ1-2; unclear D gene. Germline values: CDR1 KGHSH, CDR2 LQKENI. V lost 3 bases to trimming and J lost 4 bases, with 9 bases between them. This CDR3 comprises 13 residues. The CDR3: CASSPGAVYGYTF. The CDR3 nucleotides read TGTGCCAGCTCACCGGGAGCAGTCTATGGCTACACCTTC.

This clonotype qualifies as medium-sized (0.01 to 0.1%). This chain uses TRBV18 with TRBJ1-2, with D unclear. V dropped 4 bases and J dropped 5 bases, with 14 bases sitting between them. Per the germline V gene, CDR1 is KGHSH and CDR2 is LQKENI. The CDR3 has 14 residues. Written as DNA, the CDR3 is TGTGCCAGCTCACTCTCCGAAACCGAATATGGCTACACCTTC. Its translation is CASSLSETEYGYTF.

This clonotype was counted once. A far larger clone is just one base off, so this is likely a read error. The chain links TRBV10-3 to TRBJ1-1; D remains ambiguous. The V gene lost 5 bases and the J gene lost 2 bases, with 12 bases spanning the gap. Germline V CDR1 and CDR2: ENHRY, SYGVKD. The CDR3 runs 14 residues. CDR3 sequence (DNA): TGTGCCATCAGTAACGGCCAGGTTAACACTGAAGCTTTCTTT. Its protein is CAISNGQVNTEAFF.

This sequence joins TRBV7-3 and TRBJ1-5, with D tentatively TRBD1 (6 bases). Germline V gene lookup returns CDR1 SGHTA and CDR2 FQGTGA. The CDR3 consists of 14 residues. Trimming took off 2 bases at V and 2 bases at J, with 7 bases between the two ends. CDR3 protein: CASSLAGGNQPQHF. The CDR3 DNA sequence: TGTGCCAGCAGCTTAGCAGGGGGCAATCAGCCCCAGCATTTT. The full variable domain, in which reference TRBV7-3 and TRBJ1-5 provide the parts outside the CDR3, is GAGVSQTPSNKVTEKGKYVELRCDPISGHTALYWYRQSLGQGPEFLIYFQGTGAADDSGLPNDRFFAVRPEGSVSTLKIQRTERGDSAVYLCASSLAGGNQPQHFGDGTRLSIL.

In this sample, this clonotype turned up many times. The chain carries TRBV6-2 or TRBV6-3 and TRBJ2-6; TRBD1 agrees at 8 bases. V gave up 3 bases and J gave up 0 bases; unmatched junction bases: 13. The CDR3 is 20 residues long. Germline CDR1 reads MNHEY; CDR2 reads SVGEGT. CDR3 residues: CASSYFPPGQGSSGANVLTF. CDR3 DNA sequence: TGTGCCAGCAGTTATTTCCCCCCCGGACAGGGCAGCTCTGGGGCCAACGTCCTGACTTTC.

This clonotype turned up a few times. This chain links TRBV20-1 with TRBJ2-3, with TRBD2 matching 11 bases. There are 14 residues in the CDR3. Germline CDR1 DFQATT, CDR2 SNEGSKA (reference sequence). V shed 5 bases, J shed 2 bases, and the junction held 3 bases outside the gene matches. CDR3 nucleotide sequence: TGCAGTGCTGGGACTAGCGGATACACAGATACGCAGTATTTT. Protein sequence: CSAGTSGYTDTQYF.

As concerns this clonotype: Just one base apart from a much larger clone, this may be a read error. The genes are TRBV19 and TRBJ1-5, with D possibly TRBD1 on 6 matching bases. Trimming took off 6 bases at V and 3 bases at J, with 12 bases between the two ends. The germline gives CDR1 LNHDA, CDR2 SQIVND (reference sequence). The CDR3 runs to 14 residues. CDR3 amino acids: CASSDRLINQPQHF. DNA of the CDR3: TGTGCCAGTAGCGACAGGCTGATCAATCAGCCCCAGCATTTT.

By sample share, this clonotype is large (0.1 to 1%). This chain uses TRBV18 with TRBJ1-1; D unclear. The ends were cut back, 1 base at V and 1 base at J, with 4 bases in the middle. The length of the CDR3 is 13 residues. In germline, CDR1 is KGHSH, CDR2 LQKENI. The CDR3 here is CASSPLENTEAFF. The CDR3 DNA sequence: TGTGCCAGCTCACCACTAGAGAACACTGAAGCTTTCTTT.

This clonotype rates as medium-sized. This rearrangement joins TRBV6-5 to TRBJ1-3; D possibly corresponds to TRBD1 (5 bases). The CDR3 spans 14 residues. Looked up from germline, CDR1 is MNHEY and CDR2 is SVGAGI. V shed 5 bases and J shed 4 bases, with 12 bases lying between them. This CDR3 is CASSDSGRGNTIYF. CDR3 nucleotide sequence: TGTGCCAGCAGTGATTCAGGGAGAGGAAACACCATATATTTT.